Presented here are 20 T cell receptor beta chains from one specimen sequenced in a study of identifying expanded T cells in peripheral blood. The data were produced by immunoSEQ multiplex PCR, yet TCRdb's version contains in-frame clones alone and is incomplete. The data show about 58,000 clones, roughly 87% seen once. Input material: blood. The receptors were gathered from a person aged 18-70 years in good health.

The rearrangement links TRBV18 to TRBJ1-2; a weak D match, TRBD1 (5 bases). Germline values: CDR1 KGHSH, CDR2 LQKENI. This CDR3 has 12 residues. V was clipped by 5 bases and J by 4 bases, with 8 bases between them. The CDR3 spells CASSSDSYGYTF. Here the CDR3 DNA reads TGTGCCAGCTCATCCGACAGCTATGGCTACACCTTC. Supplemented by reference TRBV18 and TRBJ1-2, the full variable domain reads NAGVMQNPRHLVRRRGQEARLRCSPMKGHSHVYWYRQLPEEGLKFMVYLQKENIIDESGMPKERFSAEFPKEGPSILRIQQVVRGDSAAYFCASSSDSYGYTFGSGTRLTVV.

The chain has TRBV4-1 and TRBJ2-3, with a tentative D call TRBD2 (7 bases). With 7 bases removed from V and 4 bases from J, the gap between germline ends came to 18 bases. Per germline, CDR1 MGHRA and CDR2 YSYEKL. This CDR3 is 15 amino acids long. This CDR3 is CASTRGGGGSDTQYF. The CDR3, as DNA: TGCGCCAGCACCCGTGGCGGCGGGGGCTCAGATACGCAGTATTTT.

The chain is built from TRBV20-1 and TRBJ2-5; TRBD2 is a possible D gene (6 bases). The germline gives CDR1 DFQATT, CDR2 SNEGSKA (reference sequence). CDR3 length: 11 amino acids. The CDR3: CKTSSQETQYF. The CDR3 DNA reads as TGCAAAACTAGCTCCCAAGAGACCCAGTACTTC.

The DNA for the CDR3 is TGCGCCAGCAGCCAACTAGGCCTTGGAAACACCATATATTTT. Its protein is CASSQLGLGNTIYF. This chain uses TRBV4-1 with TRBJ1-3; D gene uncertain. This CDR3 comprises 14 residues. Germline V gene sequence: CDR1 MGHRA, CDR2 YSYEKL. V was shortened by 2 bases and J by 3 bases, with 8 bases between the two germline ends.

The chain is built from TRBV7-2 and TRBJ2-3; maybe TRBD1 (5 bases). CDR1 SGHTA and CDR2 FQGNSA come from the germline V gene. The length of the CDR3 is 15 residues. Trimming cost V 0 bases and J 8 bases, with 15 bases left between them. CDR3 DNA sequence: TGTGCCAGCAGCTTAGCGCCAGGGCCGTCAGTTACGCAGTATTTT. Protein: CASSLAPGPSVTQYF.

In DNA form, the CDR3 reads TGTGCCAGCAGTTTACTGAGCGGGTACTCCTACAATGAGCAGTTCTTC. Its translation is CASSLLSGYSYNEQFF. This chain connects TRBV27 to TRBJ2-1, with D perhaps TRBD2 (6 bases). The CDR3 consists of 16 residues. Germline V gene sequence: CDR1 MNHEY, CDR2 SMNVEV (reference sequence). Trimming removed 2 bases at V and 0 bases at J, with 11 bases between.

CDR3 DNA sequence: TGTGCCAGCAGGGGCGGGGGTAGCAATCAGCCCCAGCATTTT. Its translation is CASRGGGSNQPQHF. The chain employs TRBV2 and TRBJ1-5, with D perhaps matching TRBD1 (5 bases). Trimming removed 6 bases from V and 0 bases from J, with 9 bases in between. The CDR3 is 14 residues long. Germline V CDR1 and CDR2: SNHLY, FYNNEI.

The chain uses TRBV30 and TRBJ2-2; D unresolved. Germline lookup yields CDR1 GTSNPN and CDR2 SVGIG (reference sequence). CDR3 length: 11 amino acids. The V and J ends lost 8 bases and 2 bases respectively, with 6 bases between them. The CDR3 coding sequence is TGTGCCGGCGGTAACACCGGGGAGCTGTTTTTT. Its protein product is CAGGNTGELFF.

The chain employs TRBV7-2 and TRBJ1-1; D is perhaps TRBD1 (6 bases). With 3 bases removed from V and 8 bases from J, the gap between germline ends came to 13 bases. Germline V gene lookup returns CDR1 SGHTA and CDR2 FQGNSA. The CDR3 loop spans 13 amino acids. This CDR3 is CASSFPNREEAFF. CDR3 nucleotide sequence: TGTGCCAGCAGCTTTCCTAACAGGGAAGAAGCTTTCTTT.

The gene calls are TRBV10-1 and TRBJ2-7; no reliable D call. V was pared by 0 bases and J by 2 bases, with 14 bases between. The V gene's germline CDR1 is WNHNN and CDR2 SYGVQD (reference sequence). The CDR3 contains 16 residues. CDR3 sequence: CASSESISGVTYEQYF. In nucleotides, the CDR3 is TGCGCCAGCAGTGAGTCGATTAGTGGCGTCACCTACGAGCAGTACTTC.

The chain recombines TRBV27 with TRBJ2-1, with 13 bases aligning to TRBD2. This CDR3 region has 17 residues. V shed 6 bases and J 0 bases; nucleotides not matched to a gene: 5. CDR1 MNHEY and CDR2 SMNVEV come from the germline V gene (reference sequence). CDR3: CASRRTSGGSSYNEQFF. The CDR3 DNA follows: TGTGCCAGCAGGCGGACTAGCGGGGGAAGCTCCTACAATGAGCAGTTCTTC.

This rearrangement joins TRBV6-6 to TRBJ2-2; no firm D call. CDR3 length equals 13 residues. V lost 2 bases and J 6 bases, leaving 7 bases between the germline ends. Looked up from germline, CDR1 is MNHNY and CDR2 is SVGAGI (reference sequence). CDR3 in DNA: TGTGCCAGCAGTTACCCACCGCCCGGGGAGCTGTTTTTT. Its translation is CASSYPPPGELFF.

V gene TRBV27 combines with J gene TRBJ2-1, with a tentative D call TRBD1 (6 bases). Germline CDR1 and CDR2: MNHEY and SMNVEV (reference sequence). V dropped 5 bases and J dropped 4 bases, with 6 bases sitting between them. The CDR3 sequence is 12 residues long. CDR3 region: CASSQGYNEQFF. The CDR3 nucleotides are TGTGCCAGCAGTCAGGGGTACAATGAGCAGTTCTTC.

This clone has just a few counts. This chain links TRBV5-4 with TRBJ1-6; D is unresolved. V was shortened by 4 bases and J by 8 bases, with 22 bases between the two germline ends. The germline gives CDR1 SGHNT, CDR2 YYREEE (reference sequence). CDR3 length: 17 amino acids. DNA for the CDR3: TGTGCCAGCAGCCTCGGGGTGGGCAGTACTTTTGATTCACCCCTCCACTTT. Residues: CASSLGVGSTFDSPLHF. Based on the CDR3 plus reference TRBV5-4 and TRBJ1-6, the full variable domain is ETGVTQSPTHLIKTRGQQVTLRCSSQSGHNTVSWYQQALGQGPQFIFQYYREEENGRGNFPPRFSGLQFPNYSSELNVNALELDDSALYLCASSLGVGSTFDSPLHFGNGTRLTVT.

The V call is TRBV6-5, the J call TRBJ2-7; 9 bases match TRBD1. Germline V CDR1 and CDR2: MNHEY, SVGAGI. CDR3 length: 14 residues. V shed 4 bases, J shed 3 bases, and the junction held 4 bases outside the gene matches. CDR3 DNA sequence: TGTGCCAGCAGTTTCCGGGGACAGGGCTACGAGCAGTACTTC. Translated, it gives CASSFRGQGYEQYF.

This chain links TRBV28 with TRBJ1-5, with D unclear. Germline values: CDR1 MDHEN, CDR2 SYDVKM. There are 16 residues in the CDR3. V gave up 6 bases and J gave up 2 bases, with 17 bases separating them. The CDR3: CASRPPVWKGNQPQHF. CDR3 bases: TGTGCCAGCAGGCCCCCCGTATGGAAGGGCAATCAGCCCCAGCATTTT.

This clone was seen a single time. The chain employs TRBV7-3 and TRBJ2-1; D is possibly TRBD2 (6 bases). This CDR3 is 11 amino acids long. V was clipped by 5 bases and J by 9 bases, with 8 bases between them. In germline, CDR1 is SGHTA, CDR2 FQGTGA. DNA for the CDR3: TGTGCCAGCAGCGCCGGGGGTGAGCAGTTCTTC. Protein sequence: CASSAGGEQFF. Full variable domain (rest looked up from reference TRBV7-3 and TRBJ2-1): GAGVSQTPSNKVTEKGKYVELRCDPISGHTALYWYRQSLGQGPEFLIYFQGTGAADDSGLPNDRFFAVRPEGSVSTLKIQRTERGDSAVYLCASSAGGEQFFGPGTRLTVL.

This rearrangement joins TRBV11-3 to TRBJ1-1, with D unresolved. V gave up 5 bases and J gave up 3 bases, with 10 bases separating them. Germline lookup yields CDR1 SGHNT and CDR2 YENEEA. CDR3 length equals 13 residues. CDR3 nucleotides: TGTGCCAGCAGCAGAGACGGTGACACTGAAGCTTTCTTT. It encodes CASSRDGDTEAFF.

The chain is built from TRBV13 and TRBJ2-6, with D unresolved. The CDR3 extends over 12 amino acids. The germline V and J ends were trimmed by 3 bases and 13 bases, with 10 bases remaining between them. Germline loops: CDR1 PRHDT, CDR2 FYEKMQ (reference sequence). The CDR3 protein is CASSFNFEVLTF. The CDR3 DNA is TGTGCCAGCAGCTTTAATTTTGAAGTCCTGACTTTC.

In DNA form, the CDR3 reads TGTGCCAGCAGCTTGTTTTCAGCGATAAATGAAAAACTGTTTTTT. This sequence encodes CASSLFSAINEKLFF. The genes are TRBV5-8 and TRBJ1-4, with unresolved D. The CDR3 has 15 residues. Trimming shortened V by 1 base and J by 5 bases, and 12 bases separated the two germline ends. Germline CDR1 SGHTS, CDR2 YDEGEE.